The present entry profiles one TCR beta chain with its context. Its antigen is not known. The record originates from a study of response to subunit inactivated influenza vaccine. TCRdb reprocessed the RT-PCR reads with MiXCR, giving one entry per CDR3 protein. The sample records 650,000 to 700,000 distinct CDR3 sequences, around a sixth being singletons. The CDR3 consists of 18 residues. After removal of 0 bases from V and 0 bases from J, the junction contained 10 bases not matched to a gene. Germline CDR1 reads LGHDT; CDR2 reads YNNKEL (reference sequence). Overall study results and limits: With each seasonal influenza vaccination, the authors suggested, few new T cells are recruited.

This sequence originates from a man aged 50 to 60 who received an inactivated influenza vaccine. V usage is TRBV3-1 and J usage is TRBJ1-2, with 7 positions matching TRBD1. Sequencing used PBMCs from blood, obtained 11 to 12 days after vaccination. The CDR3 here is CASSQDWGPDRANYGYTF. The DNA for the CDR3 is TGTGCCAGCAGCCAAGATTGGGGACCAGACAGGGCTAACTATGGCTACACCTTC.